The 4 T cell receptor beta chains below were found in one sample sequenced in a study of beta chain features in type 1 diabetes listed by TCRdb under 2018. These receptors have no identified antigens. Library preparation was by the immunoSEQ multiplex PCR assay. The entire isolated RNA was reverse transcribed using the High Capacity cDNA Reverse Transcription Kit, and thus expressed TCRB transcripts were sequenced. TCRdb stores this immuneACCESS table with in-frame sequences only. Part of the clones is absent; in the studies checked, under half of the shortfall reflects unresolved V genes, and no reason is known for the rest. The table for this sample lists 300,000 to 350,000 clones; approximately 13% of them were counted only once. The top ten hold over 0.014% of the sample. Here is what the overall study found, with its caveats: A moderate but significant shortening of TCRB CDR3 length was observed in type 1 diabetes patients in all four CD4+ subsets.

Sequenced sample: naive CD4+ T cells from blood. Reading the label with the study, this specimen's cell subset or site is: true naive CD4+ T cells. These receptors all come from a woman aged 18-29 years with type 1 diabetes.

The rearrangement joins TRBV19 to TRBJ2-1; 10 bases align to TRBD2. The CDR3 has 16 residues. V trimming: 3 bases; J trimming: 0 bases; junction bases outside the gene matches: 2. Germline loops: CDR1 LNHDA, CDR2 SQIVND (reference sequence). The CDR3 region has the DNA TGTGCCAGTAGTATGTCTAGCGGGAGCTCCTACAATGAGCAGTTCTTC. This codes for CASSMSSGSSYNEQFF.

This clone was counted between two and nine times. This chain joins TRBV2 and TRBJ2-1; 7 bases agree with TRBD2. Trimming removed 7 bases from V and 0 bases from J; junction bases left unmatched: 6. Germline V gene data show CDR1 as SNHLY and CDR2 as FYNNEI. The CDR3 is 15 amino acids. The CDR3 loop is CASTSGGSSYNEQFF. The DNA of the CDR3 is TGTGCCAGCACCAGCGGCGGGAGCTCCTACAATGAGCAGTTCTTC.

The sample holds many counts of this clone. The CDR3 sequence: CATPTGTSGRRGFF. CDR3 DNA sequence: TGCGCCACTCCGACCGGGACTAGCGGGAGAAGGGGGTTCTTC. The rearrangement links TRBV23-1 to TRBJ2-1; 14 bases line up with TRBD2. Being an ORF, TRBV23-1 has a function that is uncertain. V shed 10 bases and J 15 bases; nucleotides not matched to a gene: 14. The CDR3 runs to 14 residues.

A few counts support this clone. The rearrangement uses TRBV5-1 and TRBJ2-3; perhaps TRBD1 as D (6 bases). Germline values: CDR1 SGHRS, CDR2 YFSETQ. This CDR3 spans 14 amino acids. With 4 bases removed from V and 1 base from J, the gap between germline ends came to 10 bases. CDR3 loop: CASSQGIGTDTQYF. CDR3 bases: TGCGCCAGCAGCCAGGGGATAGGCACAGATACGCAGTATTTT.